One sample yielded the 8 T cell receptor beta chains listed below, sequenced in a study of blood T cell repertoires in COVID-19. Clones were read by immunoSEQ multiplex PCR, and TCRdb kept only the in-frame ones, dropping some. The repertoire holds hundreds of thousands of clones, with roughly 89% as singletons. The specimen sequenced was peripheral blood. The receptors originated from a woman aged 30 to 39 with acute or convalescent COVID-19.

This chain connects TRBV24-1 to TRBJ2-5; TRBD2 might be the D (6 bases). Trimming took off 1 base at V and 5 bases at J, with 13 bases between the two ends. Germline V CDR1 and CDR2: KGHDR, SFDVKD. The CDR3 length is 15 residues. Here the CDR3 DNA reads TGTGCCACCAGTGATTTTCGCGGCGGAGGGGAGACCCAGTACTTC. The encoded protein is CATSDFRGGGETQYF.

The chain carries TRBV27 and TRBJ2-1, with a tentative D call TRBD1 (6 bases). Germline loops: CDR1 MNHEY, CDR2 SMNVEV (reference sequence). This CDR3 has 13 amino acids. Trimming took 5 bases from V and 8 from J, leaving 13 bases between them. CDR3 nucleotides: TGTGCCAGCAGTCAGACAGGATTTGATGAGCAGTTCTTC. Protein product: CASSQTGFDEQFF.

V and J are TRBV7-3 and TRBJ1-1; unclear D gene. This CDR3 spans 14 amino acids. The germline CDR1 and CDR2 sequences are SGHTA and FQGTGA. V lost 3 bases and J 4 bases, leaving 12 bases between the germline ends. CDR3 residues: CASSFGLGSTEAFF. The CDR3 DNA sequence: TGTGCCAGCAGCTTCGGACTGGGAAGCACTGAAGCTTTCTTT.

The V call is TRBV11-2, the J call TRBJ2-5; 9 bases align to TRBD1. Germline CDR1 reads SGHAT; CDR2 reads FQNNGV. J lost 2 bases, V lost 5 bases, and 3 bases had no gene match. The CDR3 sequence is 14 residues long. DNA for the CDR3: TGTGCCAGCAGCCGGGACAGGGTTCAAGAGACCCAGTACTTC. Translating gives CASSRDRVQETQYF.

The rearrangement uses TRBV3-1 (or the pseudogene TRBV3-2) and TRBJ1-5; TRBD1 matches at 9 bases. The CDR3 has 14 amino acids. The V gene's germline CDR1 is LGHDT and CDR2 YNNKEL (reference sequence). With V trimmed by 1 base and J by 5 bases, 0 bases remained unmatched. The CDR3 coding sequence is TGTGCCAGCAGCCAAGGGACAGGGGATCAGCCCCAGCATTTT. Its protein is CASSQGTGDQPQHF.

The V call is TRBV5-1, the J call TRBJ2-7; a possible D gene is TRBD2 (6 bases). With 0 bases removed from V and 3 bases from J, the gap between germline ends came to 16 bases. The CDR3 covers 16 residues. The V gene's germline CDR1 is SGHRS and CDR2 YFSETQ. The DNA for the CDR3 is TGCGCCAGCAGCTTGGATGGAGGGACGATTTTCTACGAGCAGTACTTC. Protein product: CASSLDGGTIFYEQYF. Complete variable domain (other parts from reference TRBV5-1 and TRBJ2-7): KAGVTQTPRYLIKTRGQQVTLSCSPISGHRSVSWYQQTPGQGLQFLFEYFSETQRNKGNFPGRFSGRQFSNSRSEMNVSTLELGDSALYLCASSLDGGTIFYEQYFGPGTRLTVT.

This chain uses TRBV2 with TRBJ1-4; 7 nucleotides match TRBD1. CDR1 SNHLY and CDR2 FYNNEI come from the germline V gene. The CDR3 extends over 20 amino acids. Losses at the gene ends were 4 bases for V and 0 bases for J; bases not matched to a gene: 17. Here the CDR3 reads CASSVRYGDRPSATNEKLFF. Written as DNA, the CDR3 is TGTGCCAGCAGTGTCCGTTACGGGGACAGACCAAGCGCAACTAATGAAAAACTGTTTTTT.

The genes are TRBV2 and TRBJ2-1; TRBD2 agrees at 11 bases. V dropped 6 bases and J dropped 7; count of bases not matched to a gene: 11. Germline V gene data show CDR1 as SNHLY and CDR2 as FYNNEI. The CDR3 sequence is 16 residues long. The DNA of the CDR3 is TGTGCCAGCAGCCCCTATAGCGGGGGGGCAAGGAATGAGCAGTTCTTC. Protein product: CASSPYSGGARNEQFF.